The sequence of this TCR beta chain was determined in a study of blood T cell repertoires in COVID-19. Study as a whole: Acute-phase and convalescent COVID-19 samples originated in the United States, Italy and Spain. T cells, B-cell-depleted T cells, or PBMCs provided the cDNA or gDNA that served as material.

As handled by the study authors: Quantification of nucleated cells was approximated via reference gene primer amplification. The protocol was immunoSEQ multiplex PCR, while the TCRdb copy is restricted to in-frame clones and leaves out a portion. D and trimming were read from the DNA, whereas the V and J calls and clone size are those reported in that table. The sample contains approximately 260,000 clones, roughly 80% of which appear only once. The CDR3 covers 13 residues. The germline V gene has CDR1 SGHNT and CDR2 YYREEE (reference sequence). Trimming shortened V by 0 bases and J by 1 base, and 4 bases separated the two germline ends. In this sample, this clone turned up a few times. Other nucleotide sequences in the sample specify the same CDR3.

The TCR comes from an older woman with active or convalescent COVID-19. The genes are TRBV5-4 and TRBJ1-1; D ambiguous. The material sequenced was peripheral blood. This CDR3 is CASSLAGNTEAFF. CDR3 bases: TGTGCCAGCAGCTTGGCAGGGAACACTGAAGCTTTCTTT.